This T cell receptor beta chain came from a study of technical replicates of blood from a few donors. Produced via immunoSEQ multiplex PCR; TCRdb's table is partial and in-frame only. The repertoire holds tens of thousands of clones, with over 90% as singletons. Germline assignment: CDR1 LGHNT and CDR2 FRNRAP. The V gene end was trimmed by 8 bases and the J gene end by 4 bases; junction bases not matched to a gene: 5. The CDR3 length is 14 residues. Input material: PBMCs. The receptor was isolated from a human donor in good health. Some clones in this sample may be carry-over from other donors' samples. The chain couples TRBV12-5 to TRBJ1-6, with TRBD1 identical over 7 bases. Here the CDR3 DNA reads TGTGCTAGTAGGTCGGGACAGTATAATTCACCCCTCCACTTT. This translates into CASRSGQYNSPLHF.